This T cell receptor beta chain was obtained from a study of identical twins (dated by TCRdb to about 2016). Turning to the overall study: The study deep-sequenced TCR alpha and beta repertoires from monozygotic twins, unrelated adults of various ages and cord blood to test whether fetal clonotypes persist. Replicate twin experiments were performed at different times using different library preparation protocols to rule out contamination.

Library preparation was by 5' RACE. For sequencing, an Illumina HiSeq 2000 was employed. A universal primer binding site was introduced by template switching, and a unique molecular identifier was present in the final cDNA, enabling accurate counting of TCR cDNA molecules. Specific primers in the conserved constant-segment region were used to synthesize first-strand cDNA for the TCR alpha and beta chains. To control for contamination, each cDNA library was double barcoded with a SMART-Mk sample barcode plus Illumina barcodes. TruSeq adapter sequences, together with Illumina sample barcodes, were added in two successive PCR steps. The Illumina HiSeq platform was used with custom primers to sequence TCR alpha and beta cDNA libraries. Per the authors' processing: MiGEC processed the raw reads to extract unique molecular identifiers, while MiXCR was used to determine the CDR3 positions. Recombination models were inferred per individual with the repgenHMM and IGoR tools using an EM algorithm. Shared clonotypes were analyzed with the tcR package in R, and sharing was normalized by the product of cloneset sizes. To study raw recombination free of thymic and clonal selection effects, out-of-frame nonproductive sequences were analyzed. TCRdb ran its own pipeline on the public reads, namely fastp trimming at Q25 and MiXCR clone calling, and kept in-frame beta chains. Rows with one shared CDR3 protein collapse into an entry with the most common genes and DNA. TCRdb, not the original authors, processed these V and J calls. The sample data list 420,000 or so distinct CDR3 sequences, and around 18% of these were observed just once. More than 10% of the sample lies in the top ten.

All donors were healthy Caucasians. The study also sequenced three unrelated non-twin adults: a male aged 18 to 30, a male aged 50 to 60 and a female aged 50 to 60. Using Miltenyi CD45RO+ enrichment and human naive T-cell isolation kits, memory (CD45RO+) and naive T cells were isolated from PBMC. This clonotype was found a few times. Its antigen is still unknown. No base quality values were provided; no much bigger clone lies one nucleotide off. Beyond this particular receptor, the publication reports: Compared with coincidental sharing between unrelated individuals, an excess of low generation-probability sequences was observed among out-of-frame TCR alpha sequences shared between twins. In monozygotic twins, recombination models systematically underestimated out-of-frame TCR alpha sharing, but the models matched the sharing seen between unrelated individuals. Invariant T cells such as MAIT and iNKT could partly confound zero-insertion analyses, though diverse VJ usage argued against this for most clonotypes. Because the same donors could not be followed over many years, the conclusions relied on cross-sectional statistical analysis. Abundant cord blood beta clonotypes had fewer insertions, young adult naive repertoires showed a similar but weaker trend, and memory repertoires showed no such trend. In beta out-of-frame sequences, excess twin sharing was weaker, because having fewer shared sequences lowered the signal-to-noise ratio.

From the cysteine through the phenylalanine, the CDR3 covers 16 amino acids. Just the 48-base CDR3 DNA is kept, in frame starting at base 1. V sheds 7 bases and J sheds 4 bases, leaving 20 bases between their ends. The rearrangement combines TRBV12-3 or TRBV12-4 with TRBJ1-3; the D gene is unclear. The specimen sequenced was naive T cells sorted from blood. The intended sense of this specimen's cell subset or site label: cells isolated with a human naive T-cell isolation kit. The sequence was obtained from a man between 50 and 59 years old in good health. The CDR3 loop reads CASTLRAERSGNTIYF. The nucleotides read TGTGCCAGCACCCTTCGGGCGGAACGATCGGGAAACACCATATATTTT.